This record covers a single T cell receptor (beta chain). Its matching antigen is unknown. This entry comes from a study of CD8+CD57+ T cells in acquired aplastic anemia. Background on the study: The DNA of sorted CD4+ and CD8+ cells averaged around 3.2 ug. On average, healthy donors gave around 10 million reads for CD4+ cells.

Overall study findings and caveats: Between patients and controls, about 30 CD8+ CDR3 sequences were found in common.

In germline, CDR1 is LNHNV, CDR2 YYDKDF (reference sequence). V lost 0 bases and J 0 bases, leaving 9 bases between the germline ends. The CDR3 spans 16 residues. Profiles of TCR beta VDJ and CDR3 were generated from a genomic DNA template. TCRdb recomputed calls from the reads with MiXCR, one row per CDR3 protein. The sample shows about 170,000 distinct CDR3 sequences, roughly 48% of them seen only once. The V call is TRBV15, the J call TRBJ1-5; D remains ambiguous. The material sequenced was sorted CD4+, CD8+, or CD8+CD57+ T cells (not recorded which) from PBMCs. This receptor was taken from a human donor in good health. The CDR3 loop is CATSRDGLFSNQPQHF. The CDR3 DNA reads as TGTGCCACCAGCAGAGATGGACTTTTTAGCAATCAGCCCCAGCATTTT.